Listed here are 17 T cell receptor beta chains from one sample, sequenced in a study of blood T cell repertoires in COVID-19. Using immunoSEQ multiplex PCR, the repertoire was profiled, and TCRdb retains in-frame clones only, with some absent. This repertoire shows roughly 150,000 clones, around 80% found once; its top ten account for around 7.1%. What was sequenced was PBMCs or T cells enriched from blood (not recorded which). The receptors originated from a man aged 50 to 59 who had recovered from COVID-19.

The chain carries TRBV4-1 and TRBJ1-6; D is uncertain. Germline V gives CDR1 MGHRA, CDR2 YSYEKL. The CDR3 loop spans 15 amino acids. V dropped 0 bases and J dropped 7 bases, with 10 bases sitting between them. The CDR3 loop reads CASSQESVLNSPLHF. The DNA of the CDR3 is TGCGCCAGCAGCCAAGAATCGGTTTTAAATTCACCCCTCCACTTT.

The genes are TRBV12-3 or TRBV12-4 and TRBJ1-5; 7 bases fit TRBD1. Trimming at V came to 6 bases and at J to 4 bases, leaving 3 bases not matched to a gene. The CDR3 runs 13 residues. The CDR3 reads CASRGTVNQPQHF. The CDR3 DNA reads TGTGCCAGCAGAGGGACAGTTAATCAGCCCCAGCATTTT.

Note on this clone: In the same sample, other DNA sequences code for this CDR3. The V and J genes are TRBV13 and TRBJ1-1, with 7 bases aligning to TRBD1. After removal of 6 bases from V and 11 bases from J, the junction contained 15 bases not matched to a gene. The CDR3 covers 14 residues. Germline values: CDR1 PRHDT, CDR2 FYEKMQ (reference sequence). CDR3 in DNA: TGTGCCAGCAGTTTTAAAGGGGGCTCTCTCCGGGCTTTCTTT. Encoded protein: CASSFKGGSLRAFF.

This clone was detected only a few times. The chain joins TRBV7-2 to TRBJ1-1; D perhaps matches TRBD1 (6 bases). Trimming left V 2 bases short and J 1 base short, with 8 bases between. The CDR3 totals 14 residues. Germline CDR1 reads SGHTA; CDR2 reads FQGNSA. The CDR3: CASSLLGGNTEAFF. The CDR3 coding sequence is TGTGCCAGCAGCTTATTAGGGGGGAACACTGAAGCTTTCTTT.

In DNA form, the CDR3 reads TGTGCCAGCAGTTCCGGGGGTCGGAAGCAGTACTTC. As protein: CASSSGGRKQYF. The chain recombines TRBV6-5 with TRBJ2-7, with D perhaps TRBD2 (6 bases). Trimming shortened V by 4 bases and J by 8 bases, and 12 bases separated the two germline ends. Germline CDR1 is MNHEY and CDR2 is SVGAGI. CDR3 size: 12 residues.

V gene TRBV9 combines with J gene TRBJ1-1, with 9 bases lining up with TRBD1. V trimming: 3 bases; J trimming: 4 bases; junction bases outside the gene matches: 7. Germline V gives CDR1 SGDLS, CDR2 YYNGEE. This CDR3 is 15 amino acids long. Here the CDR3 reads CASSAHPTGGTEAFF. DNA of the CDR3: TGTGCCAGCAGCGCCCATCCGACAGGGGGCACTGAAGCTTTCTTT.

The genes are TRBV11-2 and TRBJ2-7; TRBD2 is a possible D gene (7 bases). V dropped 1 base and J dropped 5 bases, with 15 bases sitting between them. Germline-derived CDR1 and CDR2 are SGHAT and FQNNGV. This CDR3 comprises 15 residues. CDR3 sequence reads: CASSLGQGRADEQYF. CDR3 in DNA: TGTGCCAGCAGCTTAGGTCAGGGGAGGGCAGACGAGCAGTACTTC.

The rearrangement uses TRBV6-1 and TRBJ1-5; TRBD1 might be the D (6 bases). Germline V gene sequence: CDR1 MNHNS, CDR2 SASEGT. This CDR3 is 14 amino acids long. V lost 2 bases and J lost 9, with 14 bases in between. CDR3 protein: CASSERTAHRPQHF. DNA of the CDR3: TGTGCCAGCAGTGAAAGGACAGCCCATAGGCCCCAGCATTTT.

This chain connects TRBV4-1 to TRBJ2-7, with 7 positions matching TRBD1. The V and J ends lost 5 bases and 3 bases, in that order; junction bases with no gene match: 4. Germline V gene sequence: CDR1 MGHRA, CDR2 YSYEKL. The CDR3 covers 13 residues. CDR3 sequence: CASSYRDSYEQYF. Written as DNA, the CDR3 is TGCGCCAGCAGCTACCGGGACAGCTACGAGCAGTACTTC.

The chain has TRBV18 and TRBJ1-4; TRBD1 agrees at 7 bases. Germline V gene lookup returns CDR1 KGHSH and CDR2 LQKENI. The junction had 5 bases not matched to a gene; V was cut back by 0 bases and J by 7 bases. CDR3 length equals 15 residues. Here the CDR3 reads CASSPPGTVGEKLFF. The CDR3 coding sequence is TGTGCCAGCTCACCACCCGGGACAGTCGGTGAAAAACTGTTTTTT.

By proportion, this clone is medium-sized. The genes are TRBV12-3 or TRBV12-4 and TRBJ1-4; the D gene is possibly TRBD1 (6 bases). V was cut by 4 bases and J by 5 bases, with 8 bases left in between. The CDR3 extends over 13 amino acids. CDR3 sequence reads: CASSSGTNEKLFF. For the CDR3, the DNA is TGTGCCAGCAGTTCCGGGACAAATGAAAAACTGTTTTTT.

The rearrangement links TRBV18 to TRBJ2-7, with 9 nucleotides matching TRBD2. Germline loops: CDR1 KGHSH, CDR2 LQKENI. Trimming cost V 6 bases and J 7 bases; bases outside gene matches: 10. CDR3 length: 14 residues. For the CDR3, the DNA is TGTGCCAGCTCCCCAACCGGGACTAGCCTTGAGCAGTACTTC. Protein product: CASSPTGTSLEQYF. The whole variable domain, filled in from reference TRBV18 and TRBJ2-7, reads NAGVMQNPRHLVRRRGQEARLRCSPMKGHSHVYWYRQLPEEGLKFMVYLQKENIIDESGMPKERFSAEFPKEGPSILRIQQVVRGDSAAYFCASSPTGTSLEQYFGPGTRLTVT.

The chain couples TRBV19 to TRBJ2-4; 9 bases match TRBD1. This CDR3 is built from 18 residues. Germline assignment: CDR1 LNHDA and CDR2 SQIVND (reference sequence). V dropped 7 bases and J dropped 3; count of bases not matched to a gene: 16. The CDR3 is CASTEGTGFFLFKNIQYF. The CDR3 nucleotides are TGTGCCAGTACCGAGGGGACAGGGTTTTTTCTTTTCAAAAACATTCAGTACTTC.

This chain connects TRBV11-3 to TRBJ2-3; 7 positions agree with TRBD2. From germline, CDR1 is SGHNT and CDR2 YENEEA. With V trimmed by 5 bases and J by 6 bases, 8 bases remained unmatched. The CDR3 has 14 amino acids. The CDR3 spells CASSRGGPRDTQYF. DNA for the CDR3: TGTGCCAGCAGCCGCGGGGGTCCTAGGGATACGCAGTATTTT.

This clone was seen only once. This chain joins TRBV2 and TRBJ1-6, with D tentatively TRBD1 (5 bases). Deletions cut 2 bases from V and 8 bases from J, with 13 bases between. The CDR3 extends over 15 amino acids. Looked up from germline, CDR1 is SNHLY and CDR2 is FYNNEI. The CDR3 region is CASSEIAGFHSPLHF. As DNA, the CDR3 is TGTGCCAGCAGTGAAATCGCAGGGTTTCATTCACCCCTCCACTTT.

This clone was detected only a few times. V and J are TRBV6-6 and TRBJ1-3; D gene ambiguous. Trimming took 6 bases from V and 4 from J, leaving 10 bases between them. CDR3 length: 13 residues. Germline values: CDR1 MNHNY, CDR2 SVGAGI (reference sequence). The CDR3 sequence: CASRPSGGNTIYF. CDR3 nucleotide sequence: TGTGCCAGCAGACCCTCGGGGGGAAACACCATATATTTT.

The sample holds a few counts of this clone. The rearrangement uses TRBV29-1 and TRBJ2-1; 14 positions agree with TRBD2. Germline CDR1 SQVTM, CDR2 ANQGSEA. V lost 7 bases to trimming and J lost 2 bases; unmatched junction nucleotides: 4. The CDR3 sequence is 15 residues long. CDR3 in DNA: TGCAGCGCAAGGGGACTAGCGGGGGCCTACAATGAGCAGTTCTTC. This translates into CSARGLAGAYNEQFF.